This TCR beta chain derives from a study of CD8 T cells in ankylosing spondylitis. A single record per CDR3 protein comes from TCRdb applying MiXCR to the 5' RACE reads. The sample lists around 540,000 distinct CDR3 sequences; about an eighth were seen once. About this clonotype: What it binds is unknown.

Study-wide results and caveats: Clones linked with disease were CD8+ and fairly uncommon in the peripheral blood. Roughly 8 highly homologous variants formed a TCR beta motif that appeared characteristic of ankylosing spondylitis blood.

The material sequenced was blood, either unsorted or a sorted T cell fraction (not recorded which). The TCR originated in a male donor with ankylosing spondylitis.

Written as DNA, the CDR3 is TGTGCCAGCAGTGAAAACTCACTGCTAGATACGCAGTATTTT. Translation: CASSENSLLDTQYF. The chain combines TRBV6-4 with TRBJ2-3; D is undetermined. V lost 3 bases, J lost 5 bases, and 12 bases lay in between. This CDR3 region has 14 residues. The germline V gene encodes CDR1 MRHNA and CDR2 SNTAGT.